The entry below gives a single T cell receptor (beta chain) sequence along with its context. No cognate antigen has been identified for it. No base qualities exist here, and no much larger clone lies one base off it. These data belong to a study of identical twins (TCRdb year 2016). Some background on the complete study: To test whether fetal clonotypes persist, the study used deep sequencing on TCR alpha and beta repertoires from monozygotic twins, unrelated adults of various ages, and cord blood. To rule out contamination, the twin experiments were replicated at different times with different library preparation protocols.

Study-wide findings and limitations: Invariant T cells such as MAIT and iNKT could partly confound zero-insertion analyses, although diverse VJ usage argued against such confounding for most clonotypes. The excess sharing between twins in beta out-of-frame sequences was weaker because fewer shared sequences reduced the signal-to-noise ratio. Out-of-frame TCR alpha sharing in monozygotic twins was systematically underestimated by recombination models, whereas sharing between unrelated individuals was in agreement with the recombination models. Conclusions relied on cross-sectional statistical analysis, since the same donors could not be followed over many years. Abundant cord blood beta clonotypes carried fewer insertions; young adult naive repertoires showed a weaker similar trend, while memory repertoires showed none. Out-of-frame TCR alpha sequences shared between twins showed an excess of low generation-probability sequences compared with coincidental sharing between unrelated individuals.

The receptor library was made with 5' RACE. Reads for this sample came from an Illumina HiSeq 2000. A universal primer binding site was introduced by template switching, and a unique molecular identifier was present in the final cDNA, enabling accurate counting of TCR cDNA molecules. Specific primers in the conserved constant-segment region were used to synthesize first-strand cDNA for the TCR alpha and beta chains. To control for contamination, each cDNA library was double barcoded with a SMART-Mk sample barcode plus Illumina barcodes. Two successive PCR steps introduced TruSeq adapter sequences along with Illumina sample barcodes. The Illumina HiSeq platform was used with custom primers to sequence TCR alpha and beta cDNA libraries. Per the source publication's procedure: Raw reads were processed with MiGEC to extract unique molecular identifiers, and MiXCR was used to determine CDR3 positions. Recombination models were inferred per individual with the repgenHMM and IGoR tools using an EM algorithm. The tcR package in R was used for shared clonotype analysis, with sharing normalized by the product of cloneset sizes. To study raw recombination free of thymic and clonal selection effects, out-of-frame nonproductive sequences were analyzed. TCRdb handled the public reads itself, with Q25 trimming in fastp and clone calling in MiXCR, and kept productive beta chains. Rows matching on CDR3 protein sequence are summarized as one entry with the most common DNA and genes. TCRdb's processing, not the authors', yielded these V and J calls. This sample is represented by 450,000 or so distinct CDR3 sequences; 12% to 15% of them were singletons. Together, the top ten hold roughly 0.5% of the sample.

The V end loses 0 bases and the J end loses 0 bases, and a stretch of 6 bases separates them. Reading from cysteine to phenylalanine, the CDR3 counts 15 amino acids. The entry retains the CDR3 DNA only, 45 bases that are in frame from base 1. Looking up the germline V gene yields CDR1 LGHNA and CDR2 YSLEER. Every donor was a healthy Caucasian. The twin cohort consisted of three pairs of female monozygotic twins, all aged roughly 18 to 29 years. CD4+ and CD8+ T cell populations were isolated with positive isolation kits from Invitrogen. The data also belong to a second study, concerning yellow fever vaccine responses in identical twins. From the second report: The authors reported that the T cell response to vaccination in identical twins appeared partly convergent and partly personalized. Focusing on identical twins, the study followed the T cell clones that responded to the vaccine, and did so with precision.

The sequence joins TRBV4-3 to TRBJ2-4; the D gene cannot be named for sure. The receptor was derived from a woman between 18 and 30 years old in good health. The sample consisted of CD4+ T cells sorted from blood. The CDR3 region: CASSQDSVAKNIQYF. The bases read TGCGCCAGCAGCCAAGATTCCGTAGCCAAAAACATTCAGTACTTC.